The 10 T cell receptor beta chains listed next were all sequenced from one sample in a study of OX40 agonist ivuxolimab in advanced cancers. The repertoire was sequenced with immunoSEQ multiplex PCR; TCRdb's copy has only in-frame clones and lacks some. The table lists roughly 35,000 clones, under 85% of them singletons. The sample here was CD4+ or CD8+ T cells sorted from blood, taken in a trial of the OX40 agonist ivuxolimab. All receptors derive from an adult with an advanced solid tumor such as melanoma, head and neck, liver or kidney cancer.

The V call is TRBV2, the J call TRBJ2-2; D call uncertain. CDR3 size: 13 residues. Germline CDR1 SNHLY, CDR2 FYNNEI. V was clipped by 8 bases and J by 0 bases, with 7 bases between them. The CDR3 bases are TGTGCCAGCGGGTCCCCGAACACCGGGGAGCTGTTTTTT. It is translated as CASGSPNTGELFF.

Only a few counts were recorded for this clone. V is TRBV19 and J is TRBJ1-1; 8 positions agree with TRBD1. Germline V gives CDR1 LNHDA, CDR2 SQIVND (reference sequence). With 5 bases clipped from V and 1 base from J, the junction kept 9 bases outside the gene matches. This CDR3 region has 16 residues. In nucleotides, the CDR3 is TGTGCCAGTAGTTCCCATTCAGGGACAGGGAACACTGAAGCTTTCTTT. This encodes CASSSHSGTGNTEAFF.

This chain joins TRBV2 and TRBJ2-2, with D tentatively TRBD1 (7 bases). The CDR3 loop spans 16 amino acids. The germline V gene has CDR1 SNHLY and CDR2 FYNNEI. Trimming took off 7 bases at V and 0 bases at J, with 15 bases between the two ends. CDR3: CASNGGGLSNTGELFF. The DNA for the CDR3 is TGTGCCAGCAACGGAGGGGGCCTATCGAACACCGGGGAGCTGTTTTTT.

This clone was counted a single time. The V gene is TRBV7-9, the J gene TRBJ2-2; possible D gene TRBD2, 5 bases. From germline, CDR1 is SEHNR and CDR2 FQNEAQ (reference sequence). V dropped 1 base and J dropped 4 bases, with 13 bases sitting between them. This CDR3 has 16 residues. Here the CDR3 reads CASSLGTSGPTGELFF. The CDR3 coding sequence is TGTGCCAGCAGCTTAGGCACTAGTGGGCCCACCGGGGAGCTGTTTTTT.

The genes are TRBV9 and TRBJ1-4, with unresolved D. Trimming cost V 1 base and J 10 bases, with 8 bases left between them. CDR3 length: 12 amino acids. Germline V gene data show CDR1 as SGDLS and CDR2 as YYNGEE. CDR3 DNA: TGTGCCAGCAGCGTAAGTCGGGGAAAACTGTTTTTT. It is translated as CASSVSRGKLFF.

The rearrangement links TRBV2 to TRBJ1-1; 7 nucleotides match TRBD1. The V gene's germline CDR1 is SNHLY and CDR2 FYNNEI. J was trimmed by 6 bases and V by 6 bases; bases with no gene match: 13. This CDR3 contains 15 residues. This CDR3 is CASRITGVGFAEAFF. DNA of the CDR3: TGTGCCAGCAGGATAACAGGGGTGGGTTTCGCTGAAGCTTTCTTT.

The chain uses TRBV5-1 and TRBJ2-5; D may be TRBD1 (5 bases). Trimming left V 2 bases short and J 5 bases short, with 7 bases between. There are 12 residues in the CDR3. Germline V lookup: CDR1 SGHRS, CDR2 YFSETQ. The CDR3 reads CASSFPGETQYF. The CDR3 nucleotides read TGCGCCAGCAGCTTCCCAGGGGAGACCCAGTACTTC.

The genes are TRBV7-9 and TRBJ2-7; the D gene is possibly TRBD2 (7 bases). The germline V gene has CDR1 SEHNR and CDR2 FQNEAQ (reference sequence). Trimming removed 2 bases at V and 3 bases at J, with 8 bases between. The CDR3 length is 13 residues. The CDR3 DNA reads TGTGCCAGCAGCTTAAGGGGGGGCTACGAGCAGTACTTC. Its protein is CASSLRGGYEQYF.

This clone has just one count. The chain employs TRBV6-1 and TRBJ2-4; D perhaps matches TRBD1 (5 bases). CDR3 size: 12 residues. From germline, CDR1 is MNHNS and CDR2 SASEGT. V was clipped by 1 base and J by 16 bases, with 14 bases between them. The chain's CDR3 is CASSEVVLGRYF. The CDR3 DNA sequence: TGTGCCAGCAGTGAAGTCGTGCTGGGGCGTTACTTC.

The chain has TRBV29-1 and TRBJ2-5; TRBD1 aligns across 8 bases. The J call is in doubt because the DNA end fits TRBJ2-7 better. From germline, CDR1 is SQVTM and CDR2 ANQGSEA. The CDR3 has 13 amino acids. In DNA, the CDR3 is TGCAGCGTTGCAGGGACAGGAGAGTACGAGCAGTACTTC. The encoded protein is CSVAGTGEYEQYF.